A single sample gave rise to the 20 T cell receptor beta chains below, sequenced in a study of blood T cells in healthy people across ages. PCR was performed a second time for roughly 7 to 12 cycles using a sample-barcoded 5' primer and a J-beta primer mix. Each CDR3 protein is one row after TCRdb ran MiXCR on the 5' RACE reads. The data show 900,000 to 950,000 distinct CDR3 sequences, 25% to 35% seen once. This same sample was also part of a study on T cells of mothers and their children.

The sequencing sample was made of blood. These receptors were obtained from a middle-aged woman in good health.

The chain joins TRBV6-2 or TRBV6-3 to TRBJ2-1; possible D gene TRBD2, 6 bases. The J call is in doubt because the DNA end fits TRBJ2-7 better. Germline CDR1 is MNHEY and CDR2 is SVGEGT. The CDR3 length is 16 residues. The CDR3 region is CASSYATSYPYNEQYF. The CDR3 DNA is TGTGCCAGCAGTTACGCCACTAGCTATCCCTACAATGAGCAGTACTTC.

Comments on this clonotype: Likely a read error: the CDR3 ends without its conserved phenylalanine or tryptophan. The limits of the CDR3 on the DNA are not certain, so only TCRdb's listed CDR3 is given. The chain employs TRBV7-3 and TRBJ2-2; the table gives TRBD1 as D, unverified against the DNA. Germline V lookup: CDR1 SGHTA, CDR2 FQGTGA. The CDR3 is 13 amino acids in total, end residues counted. The CDR3 protein is CASSSGARGELFV.

The rearrangement links TRBV7-3 to TRBJ2-4; D unresolved. V was pared by 6 bases and J by 0 bases, with 12 bases between. The germline V gene has CDR1 SGHTA and CDR2 FQGTGA. The CDR3 consists of 15 residues. CDR3 in amino acids: CASRARRVAKNIQYF. CDR3 sequence (DNA): TGTGCCAGCAGGGCCAGACGCGTAGCCAAAAACATTCAGTACTTC.

Concerning this clonotype itself: This likely comes from a read error, as the CDR3 has no conserved phenylalanine or tryptophan at its end. This chain connects TRBV11-2 to TRBJ1-1; D is uncertain. CDR3 length equals 13 residues. Germline assignment: CDR1 SGHAT and CDR2 FQNNGV. In DNA, the CDR3 is TGTGCTAGCAGCTTAGTTGAGAACACTGAAGCTTTCTTG. It codes for CASSLVENTEAFL.

This clonotype showed up just a few times. The chain carries TRBV12-3 or TRBV12-4 and TRBJ2-1; no reliable D call. This CDR3 has 15 residues. V was clipped by 1 base and J by 8 bases, with 15 bases between them. Written as DNA, the CDR3 is TGTGCCAGCAGTTTAGGGGTCAGCCCGGGCGATGAGCAGTTCTTC. It specifies CASSLGVSPGDEQFF.

The chain has TRBV9 and TRBJ2-5; the match to TRBD2 covers 8 bases. The CDR3 is made up of 15 amino acids. The V and J ends lost 4 bases and 2 bases, in that order; junction bases with no gene match: 7. In germline, CDR1 is SGDLS, CDR2 YYNGEE. CDR3: CASSPRGAEQETQYF. The CDR3 DNA follows: TGTGCCAGCAGCCCGCGGGGGGCCGAACAAGAGACCCAGTACTTC.

In its sample, this clonotype was seen a few times. As DNA, the CDR3 is TGCAGTGCCCAAGAGGGGGAAAGCTCCTATAATTCACCCCTCCACTTT. Translating gives CSAQEGESSYNSPLHF. The rearrangement uses TRBV20-1 and TRBJ1-6, with D maybe TRBD1 (6 bases). Trimming pared 6 bases from V and 0 bases from J, leaving 15 bases between. CDR3 length equals 16 residues. Germline CDR1 DFQATT, CDR2 SNEGSKA (reference sequence).

The chain carries TRBV4-3 and TRBJ1-1; D might be TRBD1 (5 bases). V lost 4 bases and J 7 bases, leaving 22 bases between the germline ends. Germline V gene data show CDR1 as LGHNA and CDR2 as YSLEER. The CDR3 contains 16 residues. The CDR3 nucleotides read TGCGCCAGCAGCCTTGAGTTAAACCGCGGGAGGGGTGAAGCTTTCTTT. Translated, it gives CASSLELNRGRGEAFF.

In this sample, this clonotype turned up many times. The chain joins TRBV28 to TRBJ2-7, with 10 bases aligning to TRBD1. Germline assignment: CDR1 MDHEN and CDR2 SYDVKM. The length of the CDR3 is 15 residues. The trim removed 0 bases at V and 3 bases at J, leaving 2 bases unmatched. The CDR3 here is CASSLWGTGVYEQYF. The CDR3 coding sequence is TGTGCCAGCAGTTTATGGGGGACAGGGGTCTACGAGCAGTACTTC.

This clonotype came up many times. The V gene is TRBV29-1, the J gene TRBJ2-5, with 7 bases lining up with TRBD2. The germline V gene encodes CDR1 SQVTM and CDR2 ANQGSEA. The CDR3 length is 11 residues. The trim removed 4 bases at V and 7 bases at J, leaving 3 bases unmatched. This CDR3 is CSVGEGPTQYF. CDR3 nucleotide sequence: TGCAGCGTTGGGGAGGGCCCGACCCAGTACTTC.

This clonotype was counted at least ten times. This chain joins TRBV20-1 and TRBJ1-1, with 7 bases fitting TRBD1. Germline CDR1 and CDR2: DFQATT and SNEGSKA (reference sequence). CDR3 length equals 15 residues. With 5 bases clipped from V and 1 base from J, the junction kept 10 bases outside the gene matches. The CDR3 DNA follows: TGCAGTGCTGGCCTGACGGACAGGTGGAACACTGAAGCTTTCTTT. Translation gives CSAGLTDRWNTEAFF.

This clonotype has more than one count but fewer than ten. This chain links TRBV5-1 with TRBJ1-2, with a tentative D call TRBD1 (6 bases). Germline assignment: CDR1 SGHRS and CDR2 YFSETQ. The germline V and J ends were trimmed by 3 bases and 10 bases, with 16 bases remaining between them. CDR3 length equals 13 residues. The CDR3 loop is CASSSNDRQDYTF. CDR3 in DNA: TGCGCCAGCAGCTCCAACGACAGACAGGACTACACCTTC.

This chain joins TRBV29-1 and TRBJ2-3, with TRBD2 matching over 8 bases. CDR3 size: 15 residues. Germline assignment: CDR1 SQVTM and CDR2 ANQGSEA. V lost 7 bases and J lost 1; bases outside the gene matches: 10. The CDR3 sequence: CSAIGAGGRTDTQYF. The CDR3 DNA is TGCAGCGCAATTGGCGCGGGGGGACGCACAGATACGCAGTATTTT.

This chain links TRBV15 with TRBJ1-5; D not resolved. V gave up 0 bases and J gave up 0 bases, with 9 bases separating them. The germline CDR1 and CDR2 sequences are LNHNV and YYDKDF (reference sequence). The CDR3 runs to 16 residues. The CDR3 DNA sequence: TGTGCCACCAGCAGAGATGGGATTTATAGCAATCAGCCCCAGCATTTT. This translates into CATSRDGIYSNQPQHF.

The chain employs TRBV20-1 and TRBJ1-1; D unclear. V lost 3 bases to trimming and J lost 1 base, with 9 bases between them. This CDR3 contains 13 residues. Germline lookup yields CDR1 DFQATT and CDR2 SNEGSKA (reference sequence). CDR3 residues: CSASTGTNTEAFF. The CDR3 bases are TGCAGTGCTAGCACGGGCACGAACACTGAAGCTTTCTTT.

This clonotype was recorded at least ten times. J is TRBJ2-1 and V is TRBV4-3, with 9 positions matching TRBD1. V lost 0 bases and J lost 3; bases outside the gene matches: 6. The CDR3 is made up of 17 amino acids. Germline V gene lookup returns CDR1 LGHNA and CDR2 YSLEER. CDR3 nucleotide sequence: TGCGCCAGCAGCCAAGAAGCGTACAGGGGGCTCTACAATGAGCAGTTCTTC. This encodes CASSQEAYRGLYNEQFF.

Notes on this clonotype: One base away lies a much larger clone, so this may be a sequencing read error. The chain employs TRBV6-1 and TRBJ2-5, with 7 bases that match TRBD1. This CDR3 has 14 amino acids. From germline, CDR1 is MNHNS and CDR2 SASEGT. Losses at the gene ends were 2 bases for V and 12 bases for J; bases not matched to a gene: 12. In nucleotides, the CDR3 is TGTGCCAGCAGTGAACCCGGGACAGCCGAATTAGAGTACTTC. Translation: CASSEPGTAELEYF.

This clonotype appeared many times. The chain is built from TRBV7-2 and TRBJ1-2; unclear D gene. The germline V and J ends were trimmed by 5 bases and 4 bases, with 20 bases remaining between them. The CDR3 sequence is 16 residues long. Per germline, CDR1 SGHTA and CDR2 FQGNSA. CDR3 nucleotides: TGTGCCAGCAGCGATTTGACACACCTTGGGAGCTATGGCTACACCTTC. Translated: CASSDLTHLGSYGYTF.

This clonotype was seen only a few times. The chain is built from TRBV6-6 and TRBJ1-5; no firm D call. The CDR3 extends over 13 amino acids. Germline CDR1 MNHNY, CDR2 SVGAGI (reference sequence). Trimming cost V 6 bases and J 5 bases, with 11 bases left between them. The DNA for the CDR3 is TGTGCCAGCAGCCCTGGGCCCCATCAGCCCCAGCATTTT. It specifies CASSPGPHQPQHF.

On this clonotype: This may be a read error, as it is one base from a much larger clone. The chain is built from TRBV7-2 and TRBJ2-7; 9 bases align to TRBD2. Germline assignment: CDR1 SGHTA and CDR2 FQGNSA. V lost 2 bases and J lost 7; bases outside the gene matches: 12. This CDR3 contains 16 residues. CDR3 protein: CASSLLAGQTYNEQYF. CDR3 nucleotides: TGTGCCAGCAGCTTACTAGCGGGACAGACCTACAATGAGCAGTACTTC. The whole variable domain, filled in from reference TRBV7-2 and TRBJ2-7, reads GAGVSQSPSNKVTEKGKDVELRCDPISGHTALYWYRQSLGQGLEFLIYFQGNSAPDKSGLPSDRFSAERTGGSVSTLTIQRTQQEDSAVYLCASSLLAGQTYNEQYFGPGTRLTVT.